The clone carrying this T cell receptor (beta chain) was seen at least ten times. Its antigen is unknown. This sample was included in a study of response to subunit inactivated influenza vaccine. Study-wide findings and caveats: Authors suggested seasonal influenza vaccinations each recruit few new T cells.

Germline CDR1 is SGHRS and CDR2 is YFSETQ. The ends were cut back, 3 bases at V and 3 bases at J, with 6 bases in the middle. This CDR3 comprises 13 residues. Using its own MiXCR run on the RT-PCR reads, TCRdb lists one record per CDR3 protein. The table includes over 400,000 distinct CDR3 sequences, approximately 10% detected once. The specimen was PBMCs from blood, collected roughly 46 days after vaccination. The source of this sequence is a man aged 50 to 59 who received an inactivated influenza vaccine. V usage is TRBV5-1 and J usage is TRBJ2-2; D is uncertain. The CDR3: CASSSYYTGELFF. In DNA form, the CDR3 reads TGCGCCAGCAGCTCCTACTACACCGGGGAGCTGTTTTTT.